One sample yielded the 27 T cell receptor beta chains listed below, sequenced in a study of shared clonotypes between healthy human individuals. This table comes from immunoSEQ multiplex PCR, and its TCRdb copy is limited to in-frame clones, with some not included. The table records roughly 1,500,000 clones, 98% of them present only once. The sample taken for sequencing was naive CD4+ T cells sorted from blood. Subset reported: CD45RA+ positively selected. The source of these receptors is a man in his thirties or forties in good health.

V gene TRBV18 combines with J gene TRBJ2-2, with a weak D call TRBD1 (5 bases). The length of the CDR3 is 18 residues. V shed 3 bases and J shed 0 bases, with 17 bases lying between them. Germline V gives CDR1 KGHSH, CDR2 LQKENI. The CDR3 loop reads CASSPLYLTASNTGELFF. The CDR3 nucleotides read TGTGCCAGCTCACCCCTCTACTTGACAGCCTCGAACACCGGGGAGCTGTTTTTT.

The CDR3 spells CAWIERNSYEQYF. The CDR3, as DNA: TGTGCCTGGATCGAGCGGAACTCCTACGAGCAGTACTTC. The chain uses TRBV30 and TRBJ2-7; D may be TRBD2 (5 bases). The CDR3 has 13 amino acids. Germline-derived CDR1 and CDR2 are GTSNPN and SVGIG (reference sequence). V was shortened by 4 bases and J by 0 bases, with 10 bases between the two germline ends.

This chain joins TRBV5-4 and TRBJ2-7; weak D call: TRBD2 (6 bases). Trimming stripped 4 bases from V and 0 bases from J, with 11 bases between. The CDR3 has 14 residues. The germline V gene has CDR1 SGHNT and CDR2 YYREEE (reference sequence). As DNA, the CDR3 is TGTGCCAGCAGCGTGGGACTCCTCTCCTACGAGCAGTACTTC. Translation gives CASSVGLLSYEQYF.

V gene TRBV4-1 combines with J gene TRBJ2-3, with TRBD1 matching over 7 bases. The J segment lost 1 base and the V segment lost 1 base, leaving 2 bases of the junction unmatched. Germline V gene data show CDR1 as MGHRA and CDR2 as YSYEKL. This CDR3 is built from 15 residues. CDR3 loop: CASSQGQGGTDTQYF. The CDR3 bases are TGCGCCAGCAGCCAAGGGCAGGGGGGCACAGATACGCAGTATTTT.

The rearrangement links TRBV27 to TRBJ2-3; 9 bases map to TRBD1. J lost 1 base, V lost 6 bases, and 8 bases had no gene match. In germline, CDR1 is MNHEY, CDR2 SMNVEV (reference sequence). This CDR3 comprises 16 residues. In DNA, the CDR3 is TGTGCCAGCAGCTCCCCCCGGGACAGGGGCACAGATACGCAGTATTTT. Residues: CASSSPRDRGTDTQYF.

On this clone itself: Other DNA sequences of this sample code for an identical CDR3. The CDR3 reads CASRTGYQPQHF. CDR3 coding DNA: TGTGCCAGCCGCACGGGCTATCAGCCCCAGCATTTT. The chain combines TRBV28 with TRBJ1-5; no clear D. The V gene lost 8 bases and the J gene lost 5 bases, with 10 bases spanning the gap. The length of the CDR3 is 12 residues. Looked up from germline, CDR1 is MDHEN and CDR2 is SYDVKM.

This chain connects TRBV25-1 to TRBJ2-7; 7 bases agree with TRBD2. The CDR3 has 16 amino acids. The V gene end was trimmed by 0 bases and the J gene end by 4 bases; junction bases not matched to a gene: 9. Germline assignment: CDR1 MGHDK and CDR2 SYGVNS. CDR3: CASSEYGLAAFYEQYF. CDR3 DNA: TGTGCCAGCAGTGAATATGGGCTAGCGGCGTTTTACGAGCAGTACTTC.

The V call is TRBV7-2, the J call TRBJ1-2; D unresolved. Germline CDR1 SGHTA, CDR2 FQGNSA. The CDR3 sequence is 11 residues long. Trimming left V 5 bases short and J 8 bases short, with 9 bases between. The CDR3 DNA sequence: TGTGCCAGCAGCCCCCTTGTCGGCTACACCTTC. Protein sequence: CASSPLVGYTF.

V usage is TRBV5-1 and J usage is TRBJ1-5; 7 nucleotides line up with TRBD1. The CDR3 runs 14 residues. J was trimmed by 5 bases and V by 8 bases; bases with no gene match: 10. The V gene's germline CDR1 is SGHRS and CDR2 YFSETQ. The CDR3 is CASHPTGFDQPQHF. The CDR3 DNA reads as TGCGCCAGTCACCCGACAGGGTTCGATCAGCCCCAGCATTTT.

CDR3 nucleotide sequence: TGCGCCAGCCGCGGGCAGGGGGCGAACTATGGCTACACCTTC. Amino acid sequence: CASRGQGANYGYTF. The rearrangement joins TRBV5-1 to TRBJ1-2; 8 bases map to TRBD1. The CDR3 has 14 residues. The germline V gene has CDR1 SGHRS and CDR2 YFSETQ. Trimming removed 7 bases from V and 2 bases from J; junction bases left unmatched: 7.

The chain carries TRBV7-6 and TRBJ2-4; the D is unclear. This CDR3 region has 14 residues. V lost 2 bases and J 4 bases, leaving 9 bases between the germline ends. Per the germline V gene, CDR1 is SGHVS and CDR2 is FNYEAQ. CDR3 amino acids: CASSLRADKNIQYF. DNA of the CDR3: TGTGCCAGCAGCTTACGGGCGGATAAAAACATTCAGTACTTC.

V and J are TRBV5-1 and TRBJ1-1; no definite D call. CDR3 length: 14 residues. V was cut by 1 base and J by 3 bases, with 10 bases left in between. The germline V gene encodes CDR1 SGHRS and CDR2 YFSETQ. The CDR3 DNA sequence: TGCGCCAGCAGCTTGCGGGGTGCGGACACTGAAGCTTTCTTT. It specifies CASSLRGADTEAFF.

This clone was observed a single time. The chain has TRBV5-6 and TRBJ2-2; D not resolved. CDR1 and CDR2 from the germline V gene are SGHDT and YYEEEE. CDR3 length: 11 residues. V was clipped by 3 bases and J by 5 bases, with 2 bases between them. In DNA, the CDR3 is TGTGCCAGCAGCTCTACCGGGGAGCTGTTTTTT. This sequence encodes CASSSTGELFF.

This clone has only one observation. This chain joins TRBV6-6 and TRBJ2-3; TRBD1 is a possible D gene (5 bases). The germline gives CDR1 MNHNY, CDR2 SVGAGI (reference sequence). V gave up 4 bases and J gave up 0 bases, with 11 bases separating them. This CDR3 is built from 15 residues. The CDR3 spells CASSSLGASTDTQYF. CDR3 coding DNA: TGTGCCAGCAGTTCCCTAGGGGCTAGCACAGATACGCAGTATTTT.

The chain employs TRBV29-1 and TRBJ2-1; a possible D gene is TRBD2 (5 bases). V lost 4 bases, J lost 3 bases, and 16 bases lay in between. The CDR3 loop spans 15 amino acids. Germline CDR1 is SQVTM and CDR2 is ANQGSEA. Written as DNA, the CDR3 is TGCAGCGTTGGACCCTTAGAGCGGAACTACAATGAGCAGTTCTTC. This sequence encodes CSVGPLERNYNEQFF.

A word on this clone: Additional DNA sequences in this sample encode the identical CDR3. This chain uses TRBV6-1 with TRBJ1-2, with a possible D match to TRBD1 (6 bases). This CDR3 has 14 residues. The V and J ends lost 1 base and 5 bases respectively, with 11 bases between them. Germline values: CDR1 MNHNS, CDR2 SASEGT. The CDR3 DNA sequence: TGTGCCAGCAGTGAAGTGGCAGGGACATATGGCTACACCTTC. It is translated as CASSEVAGTYGYTF.

This sequence joins TRBV6-5 and TRBJ1-2, with TRBD1 as a possible D gene (6 bases). Trimming cost V 2 bases and J 5 bases, with 15 bases left between them. This CDR3 spans 15 amino acids. CDR1 is MNHEY, CDR2 SVGAGI, per germline. The CDR3 nucleotides are TGTGCCAGCAGTTACGGTGGGGGGCGAGGTTATGGCTACACCTTC. Amino acid sequence: CASSYGGGRGYGYTF.

The chain uses TRBV5-4 and TRBJ2-7; 14 bases are a match to TRBD2. This CDR3 comprises 16 residues. The V gene end was trimmed by 4 bases and the J gene end by 2 bases; junction bases not matched to a gene: 5. Germline-derived CDR1 and CDR2 are SGHNT and YYREEE (reference sequence). CDR3 sequence (DNA): TGTGCCAGCAGCCCCGGACTAGCGGGAGGCGCCTACGAGCAGTACTTC. This encodes CASSPGLAGGAYEQYF.

V is TRBV4-2 and J is TRBJ2-1; 9 nucleotides align to TRBD1. This CDR3 has 16 amino acids. Germline CDR1 is LGHNA and CDR2 is YNFKEQ. V shed 5 bases, J shed 6 bases, and the junction held 11 bases outside the gene matches. This CDR3 reads CASSFWGQGIFNEQFF. DNA for the CDR3: TGTGCCAGCAGCTTTTGGGGACAGGGCATATTCAATGAGCAGTTCTTC.

This chain connects TRBV14 to TRBJ2-7, with 7 bases matching TRBD2. V dropped 1 base and J dropped 3; count of bases not matched to a gene: 15. CDR3 length equals 18 residues. Germline loops: CDR1 SGHDN, CDR2 FVKESK. The CDR3 loop is CASSQAPDYGTKFYEQYF. CDR3 in DNA: TGTGCCAGCAGCCAAGCCCCGGACTATGGGACTAAATTCTACGAGCAGTACTTC.

J is TRBJ1-1 and V is TRBV10-3; D remains unclear. V was trimmed by 6 bases and J by 4 bases, leaving 15 bases between them. Per germline, CDR1 ENHRY and CDR2 SYGVKD. The CDR3 covers 14 residues. The DNA for the CDR3 is TGTGCCATCAGCGGAACGCGGGTAGGCACTGAAGCTTTCTTT. Translating it yields CAISGTRVGTEAFF.

The V and J genes are TRBV11-3 and TRBJ1-1, with 9 bases that match TRBD1. Germline V gives CDR1 SGHNT, CDR2 YENEEA. The CDR3 totals 15 residues. The V gene end was trimmed by 1 base and the J gene end by 1 base; junction bases not matched to a gene: 1. The CDR3 sequence: CASSLGGQGNTEAFF. CDR3 nucleotide sequence: TGTGCCAGCAGCTTAGGGGGACAGGGGAACACTGAAGCTTTCTTT.

The chain couples TRBV9 to TRBJ2-1; weak D call: TRBD1 (6 bases). This CDR3 is 16 amino acids long. Germline V gene sequence: CDR1 SGDLS, CDR2 YYNGEE. Trimming cost V 0 bases and J 4 bases, with 14 bases left between them. DNA for the CDR3: TGTGCCAGCAGCGTAGCCCCAATAGACAGGTACAATGAGCAGTTCTTC. Translated: CASSVAPIDRYNEQFF.

Concerning this clone itself: In the same sample, other DNA sequences code for this CDR3. The chain uses TRBV2 and TRBJ2-7; D remains ambiguous. The CDR3 runs 11 residues. Germline V gene sequence: CDR1 SNHLY, CDR2 FYNNEI. V lost 4 bases, J lost 4 bases, and 5 bases lay in between. The CDR3 region has the DNA TGTGCCAGCAGTGGTGGATACGAGCAGTACTTC. This encodes CASSGGYEQYF. Supplemented by reference TRBV2 and TRBJ2-7, the full variable domain reads EPEVTQTPSHQVTQMGQEVILRCVPISNHLYFYWYRQILGQKVEFLVSFYNNEISEKSEIFDDQFSVERPDGSNFTLKIRSTKLEDSAMYFCASSGGYEQYFGPGTRLTVT.

V is TRBV5-1 and J is TRBJ2-3; TRBD2 matches at 9 bases. Germline CDR1 SGHRS, CDR2 YFSETQ. The J segment lost 2 bases and the V segment lost 0 bases, leaving 1 base of the junction unmatched. The CDR3 sequence is 15 residues long. As DNA, the CDR3 is TGCGCCAGCAGCTTGGCTAGCGGGGTCACAGATACGCAGTATTTT. As protein: CASSLASGVTDTQYF.

Of note for this clone: The sample holds other DNA sequences that translate to the same CDR3. The chain uses TRBV5-1 and TRBJ1-3; the D gene is possibly TRBD1 (5 bases). The CDR3 loop spans 14 amino acids. Trimming shortened V by 5 bases and J by 4 bases, and 13 bases separated the two germline ends. Germline V gene data show CDR1 as SGHRS and CDR2 as YFSETQ. CDR3 loop: CASSLGASGNTIYF. Here the CDR3 DNA reads TGCGCCAGCAGTTTAGGGGCGTCGGGAAACACCATATATTTT.

The genes are TRBV5-4 and TRBJ2-5; maybe TRBD1 (6 bases). The CDR3 length is 15 residues. Germline V CDR1 and CDR2: SGHNT, YYREEE (reference sequence). V was trimmed by 5 bases and J by 7 bases, leaving 21 bases between them. DNA for the CDR3: TGTGCCAGCAGTTCTACACAGGGCGACTTGGGGACCCAGTACTTC. This codes for CASSSTQGDLGTQYF.